Listed below are T cell receptor beta chains from one sample, sequenced in a study of blood T cell repertoires in COVID-19. Using immunoSEQ multiplex PCR, the repertoire was profiled, and TCRdb retains in-frame clones only, with some absent. Of about 74,000 clones listed, around 90% were seen once; the top ten hold under 2%. Sequenced: peripheral blood. These receptors were collected from a woman aged 80 or over with active or convalescent COVID-19. Both conserved end residues are part of each CDR3. D genes are given only for firm matches. Size is omitted from some rows. Given values are once, few, many or a class for expanded clones.

TRBJ1-2 NA TRBV5-1 NA CASSLGQNNYGYTF TGCGCCAGCAGCTTGGGACAGAATAACTATGGCTACACCTTC
TRBJ1-1 TRBD1 TRBV3-1/TRBV3-2 once CARGQGAPTEAFF TGTGCCAGGGGACAGGGGGCCCCCACTGAAGCTTTCTTT
TRBJ2-5 NA TRBV11-2 NA CASSLRSLQETQYF TGTGCCAGCAGCCTCCGGTCCCTCCAAGAGACCCAGTACTTC
TRBJ1-2 TRBD1 TRBV7-9 NA CASSLEVTGAYGYTF TGTGCCAGCAGCTTGGAGGTCACAGGGGCTTATGGCTACACCTTC
TRBJ2-7 TRBD1 TRBV4-3 NA CASSQGTGRRYEQYF TGCGCCAGCAGCCAAGGGACAGGGCGTCGCTACGAGCAGTACTTC
TRBJ2-6 TRBD1 TRBV24-1 NA CATSDTGTGGSGANVLTF TGTGCCACCAGTGACACCGGGACAGGGGGCTCTGGGGCCAACGTCCTGACTTTC
TRBJ1-1 NA TRBV3-1/TRBV3-2 NA CASSQVQGGTEAFF TGTGCCAGCAGCCAAGTTCAGGGAGGCACTGAAGCTTTCTTT
TRBJ1-1 NA TRBV19 once CASSIPLRQEAFF TGTGCCAGTAGTATCCCGTTGAGACAGGAAGCTTTCTTT
TRBJ2-7 NA TRBV12-2 NA CASRLGSAPTYEQYF TGTGCAAGTCGCTTAGGGAGCGCTCCAACCTACGAGCAGTACTTC
TRBJ1-1 NA TRBV11-2 NA CASSLWGADHHTEAFF TGTGCCAGCAGCTTATGGGGCGCCGACCATCACACTGAAGCTTTCTTT
TRBJ1-3 TRBD1 TRBV10-3 NA CAISAPGQGPGNTIYF TGTGCCATCAGTGCCCCGGGACAGGGCCCCGGAAACACCATATATTTT
TRBJ2-1 TRBD2 TRBV9 NA CASSVTPRTSGRDEQFF TGTGCCAGCAGCGTAACCCCCCGGACTAGCGGGAGGGATGAGCAGTTCTTC
TRBJ1-2 TRBD1 TRBV10-3 NA CAISGTGEHGYTF TGTGCCATCAGTGGGACAGGGGAACATGGCTACACCTTC
TRBJ1-2 NA TRBV6-2/TRBV6-3 NA CASSYSGAHGGYTF TGTGCCAGCAGTTACTCAGGGGCCCATGGCGGCTACACCTTC